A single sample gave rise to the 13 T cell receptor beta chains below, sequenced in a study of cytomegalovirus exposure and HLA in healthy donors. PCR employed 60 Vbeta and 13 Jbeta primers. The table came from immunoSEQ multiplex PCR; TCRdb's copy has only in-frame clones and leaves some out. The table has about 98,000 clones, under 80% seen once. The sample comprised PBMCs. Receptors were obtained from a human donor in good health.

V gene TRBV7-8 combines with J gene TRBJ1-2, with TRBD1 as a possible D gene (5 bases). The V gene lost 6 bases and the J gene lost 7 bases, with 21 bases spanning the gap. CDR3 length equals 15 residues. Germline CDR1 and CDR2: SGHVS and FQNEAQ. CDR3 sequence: CASSRNTGTLIGYTF. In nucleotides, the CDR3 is TGTGCCAGCAGTCGAAATACCGGGACTTTAATTGGCTACACCTTC.

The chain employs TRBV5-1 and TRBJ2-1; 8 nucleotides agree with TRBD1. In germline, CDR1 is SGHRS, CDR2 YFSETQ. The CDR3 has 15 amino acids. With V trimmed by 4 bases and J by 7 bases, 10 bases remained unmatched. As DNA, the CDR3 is TGCGCCAGCAGCAGTGAGACAGGGGTGGGAAATGAGCAGTTCTTC. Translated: CASSSETGVGNEQFF.

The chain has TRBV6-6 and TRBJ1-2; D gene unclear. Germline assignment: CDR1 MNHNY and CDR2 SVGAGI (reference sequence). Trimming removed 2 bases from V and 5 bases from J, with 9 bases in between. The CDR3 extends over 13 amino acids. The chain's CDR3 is CASSYEHSYGYTF. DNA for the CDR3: TGTGCCAGCAGTTACGAACATTCATATGGCTACACCTTC.

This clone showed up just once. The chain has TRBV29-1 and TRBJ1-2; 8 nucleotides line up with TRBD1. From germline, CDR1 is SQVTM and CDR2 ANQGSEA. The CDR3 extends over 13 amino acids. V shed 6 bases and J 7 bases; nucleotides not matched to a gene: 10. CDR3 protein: CSVAHGTGGGYTF. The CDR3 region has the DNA TGCAGCGTGGCACACGGGACAGGTGGTGGCTACACCTTC.

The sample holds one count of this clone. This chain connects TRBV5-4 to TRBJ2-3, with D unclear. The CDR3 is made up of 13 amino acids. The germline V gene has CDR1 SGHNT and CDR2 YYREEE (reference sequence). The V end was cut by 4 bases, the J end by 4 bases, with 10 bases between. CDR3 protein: CASSPPSADTQYF. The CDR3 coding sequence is TGTGCCAGCAGCCCTCCGTCCGCAGATACGCAGTATTTT. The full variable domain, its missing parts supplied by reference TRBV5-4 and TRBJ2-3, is ETGVTQSPTHLIKTRGQQVTLRCSSQSGHNTVSWYQQALGQGPQFIFQYYREEENGRGNFPPRFSGLQFPNYSSELNVNALELDDSALYLCASSPPSADTQYFGPGTRLTVL.

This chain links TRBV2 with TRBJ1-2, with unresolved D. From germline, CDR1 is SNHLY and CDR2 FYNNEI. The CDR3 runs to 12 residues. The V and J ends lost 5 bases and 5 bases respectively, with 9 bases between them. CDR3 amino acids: CASSSQRYGYTF. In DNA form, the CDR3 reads TGTGCCAGCAGTAGTCAGCGATATGGCTACACCTTC. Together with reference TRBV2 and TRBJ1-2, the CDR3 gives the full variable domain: EPEVTQTPSHQVTQMGQEVILRCVPISNHLYFYWYRQILGQKVEFLVSFYNNEISEKSEIFDDQFSVERPDGSNFTLKIRSTKLEDSAMYFCASSSQRYGYTFGSGTRLTVV.

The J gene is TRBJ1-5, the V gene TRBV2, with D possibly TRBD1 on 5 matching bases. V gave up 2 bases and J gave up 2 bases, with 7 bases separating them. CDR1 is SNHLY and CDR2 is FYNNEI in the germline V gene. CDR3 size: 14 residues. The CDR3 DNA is TGTGCCAGCAGTGAATGGGGGGGCAATCAGCCCCAGCATTTT. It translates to CASSEWGGNQPQHF.

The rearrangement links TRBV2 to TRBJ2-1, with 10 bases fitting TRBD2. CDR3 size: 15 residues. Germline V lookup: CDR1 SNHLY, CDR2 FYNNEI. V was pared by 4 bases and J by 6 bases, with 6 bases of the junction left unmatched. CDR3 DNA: TGTGCCAGCAGTGTTATCCAGCGGGGGGGCAATGAGCAGTTCTTC. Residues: CASSVIQRGGNEQFF.

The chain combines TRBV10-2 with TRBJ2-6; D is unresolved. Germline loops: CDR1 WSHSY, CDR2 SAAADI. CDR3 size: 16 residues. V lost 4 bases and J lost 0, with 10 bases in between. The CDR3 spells CASSAAVSSGANVLTF. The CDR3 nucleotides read TGCGCCAGCAGTGCCGCAGTTTCCTCTGGGGCCAACGTCCTGACTTTC.

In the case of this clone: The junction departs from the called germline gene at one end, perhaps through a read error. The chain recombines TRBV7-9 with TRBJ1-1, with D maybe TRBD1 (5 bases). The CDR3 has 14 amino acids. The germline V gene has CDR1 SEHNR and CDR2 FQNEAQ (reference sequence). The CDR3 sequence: CSSSLEVGGTEAFF. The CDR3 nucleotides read TGTTCCAGCAGCTTAGAGGTGGGGGGCACTGAAGCTTTCTTT.

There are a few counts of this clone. Here the CDR3 reads CASSDLGGVSYGYTF. For the CDR3, the DNA is TGTGCCAGCAGTGATTTAGGAGGGGTTAGCTATGGCTACACCTTC. V gene TRBV6-1 combines with J gene TRBJ1-2, with a possible D match to TRBD1 (5 bases). V lost 3 bases, J lost 4 bases, and 15 bases lay in between. The germline CDR1 and CDR2 sequences are MNHNS and SASEGT. This CDR3 has 15 residues.

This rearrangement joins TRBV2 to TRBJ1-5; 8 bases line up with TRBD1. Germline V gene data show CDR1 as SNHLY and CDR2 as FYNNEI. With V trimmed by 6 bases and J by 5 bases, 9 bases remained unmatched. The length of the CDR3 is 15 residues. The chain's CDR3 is CASRAGGEVYQPQHF. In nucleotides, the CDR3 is TGTGCCAGCAGGGCAGGGGGCGAGGTCTATCAGCCCCAGCATTTT.

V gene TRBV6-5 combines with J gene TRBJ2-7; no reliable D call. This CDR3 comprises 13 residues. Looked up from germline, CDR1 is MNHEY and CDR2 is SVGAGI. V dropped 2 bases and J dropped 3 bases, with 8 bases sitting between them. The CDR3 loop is CASSYLNSYEQYF. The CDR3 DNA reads TGTGCCAGCAGTTACCTGAATAGCTACGAGCAGTACTTC.